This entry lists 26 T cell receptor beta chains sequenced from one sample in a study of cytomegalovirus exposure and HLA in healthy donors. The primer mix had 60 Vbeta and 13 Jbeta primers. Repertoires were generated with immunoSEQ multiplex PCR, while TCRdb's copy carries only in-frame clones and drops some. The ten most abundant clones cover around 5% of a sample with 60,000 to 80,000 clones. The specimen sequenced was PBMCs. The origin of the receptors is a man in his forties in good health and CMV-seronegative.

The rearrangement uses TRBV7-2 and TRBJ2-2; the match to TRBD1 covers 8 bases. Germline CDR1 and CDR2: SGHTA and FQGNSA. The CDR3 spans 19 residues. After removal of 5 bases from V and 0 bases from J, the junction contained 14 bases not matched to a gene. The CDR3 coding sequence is TGTGCCAGCAGCGGACGAGCGCAGGGGGCAGTCCCGAACACCGGGGAGCTGTTTTTT. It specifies CASSGRAQGAVPNTGELFF.

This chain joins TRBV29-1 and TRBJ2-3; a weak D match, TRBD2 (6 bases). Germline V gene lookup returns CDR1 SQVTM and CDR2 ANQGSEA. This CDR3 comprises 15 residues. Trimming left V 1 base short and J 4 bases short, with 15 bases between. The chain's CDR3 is CSVEGSASVADTQYF. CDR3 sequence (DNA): TGCAGCGTTGAAGGGTCCGCTAGCGTAGCAGATACGCAGTATTTT.

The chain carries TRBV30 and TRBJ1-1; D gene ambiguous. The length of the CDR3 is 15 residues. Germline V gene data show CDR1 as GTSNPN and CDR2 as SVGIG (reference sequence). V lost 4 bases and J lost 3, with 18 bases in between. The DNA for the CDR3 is TGTGCCTGGAACATTAAAGGAGGGAGGCACACTGAAGCTTTCTTT. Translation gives CAWNIKGGRHTEAFF.

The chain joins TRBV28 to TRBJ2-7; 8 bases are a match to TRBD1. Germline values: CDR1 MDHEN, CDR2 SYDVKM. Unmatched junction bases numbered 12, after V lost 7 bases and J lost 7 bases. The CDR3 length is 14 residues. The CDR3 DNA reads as TGTGCCAGCATGGGGGACAGGAAGGTCGGAGAGCAGTACTTC. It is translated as CASMGDRKVGEQYF.

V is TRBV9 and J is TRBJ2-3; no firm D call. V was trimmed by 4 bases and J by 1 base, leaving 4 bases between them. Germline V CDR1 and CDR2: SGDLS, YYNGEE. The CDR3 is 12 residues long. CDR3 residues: CASSPGTDTQYF. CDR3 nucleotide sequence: TGTGCCAGCAGCCCAGGCACAGATACGCAGTATTTT.

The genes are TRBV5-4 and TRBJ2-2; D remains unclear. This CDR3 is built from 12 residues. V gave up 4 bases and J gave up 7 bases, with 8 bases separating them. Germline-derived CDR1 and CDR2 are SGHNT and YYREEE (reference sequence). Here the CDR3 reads CASSLSVGELFF. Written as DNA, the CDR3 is TGTGCCAGCAGCCTGTCAGTCGGGGAGCTGTTTTTT.

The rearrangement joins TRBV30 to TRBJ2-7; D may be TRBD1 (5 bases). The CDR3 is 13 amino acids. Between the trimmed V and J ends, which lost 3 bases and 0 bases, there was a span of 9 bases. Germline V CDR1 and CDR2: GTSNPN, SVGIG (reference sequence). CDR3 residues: CAWSPDSSYEQYF. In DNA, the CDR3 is TGTGCCTGGAGCCCAGACAGCTCCTACGAGCAGTACTTC.

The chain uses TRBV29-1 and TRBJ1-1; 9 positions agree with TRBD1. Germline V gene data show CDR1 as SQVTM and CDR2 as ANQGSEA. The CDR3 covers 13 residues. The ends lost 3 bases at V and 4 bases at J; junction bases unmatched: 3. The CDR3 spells CSVEGDRVTEAFF. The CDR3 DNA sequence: TGCAGCGTTGAGGGGGACAGGGTCACTGAAGCTTTCTTT.

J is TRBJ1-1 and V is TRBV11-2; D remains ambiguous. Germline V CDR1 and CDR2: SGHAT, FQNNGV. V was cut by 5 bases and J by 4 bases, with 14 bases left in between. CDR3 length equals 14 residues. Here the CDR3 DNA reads TGTGCCAGCAGCCCTATTTGGGGAGTCACTGAAGCTTTCTTT. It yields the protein CASSPIWGVTEAFF.

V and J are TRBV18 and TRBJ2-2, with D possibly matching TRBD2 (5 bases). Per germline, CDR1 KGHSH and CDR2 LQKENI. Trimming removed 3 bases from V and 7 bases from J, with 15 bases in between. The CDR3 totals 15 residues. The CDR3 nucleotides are TGTGCCAGCTCACCGTCCTCGAGGGCCGGCGGGGAGCTGTTTTTT. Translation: CASSPSSRAGGELFF.

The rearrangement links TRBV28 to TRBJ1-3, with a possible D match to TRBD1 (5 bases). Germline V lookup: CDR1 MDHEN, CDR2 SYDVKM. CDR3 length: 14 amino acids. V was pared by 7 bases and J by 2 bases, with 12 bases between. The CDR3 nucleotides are TGTGCCAGCATCCCGGGGGGACCTGGAAACACCATATATTTT. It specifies CASIPGGPGNTIYF.

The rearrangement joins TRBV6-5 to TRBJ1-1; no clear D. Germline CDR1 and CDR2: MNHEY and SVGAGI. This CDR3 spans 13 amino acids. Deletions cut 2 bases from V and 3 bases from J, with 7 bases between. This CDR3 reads CASSYGRHTEAFF. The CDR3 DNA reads TGTGCCAGCAGTTACGGGAGGCACACTGAAGCTTTCTTT.

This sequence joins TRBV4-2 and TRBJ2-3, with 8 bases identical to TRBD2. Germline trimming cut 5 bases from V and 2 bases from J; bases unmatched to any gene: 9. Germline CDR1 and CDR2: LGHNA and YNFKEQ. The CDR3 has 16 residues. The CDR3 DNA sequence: TGTGCCAGCAGCTTCGGTGTCGGGGGGGCCACAGATACGCAGTATTTT. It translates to CASSFGVGGATDTQYF.

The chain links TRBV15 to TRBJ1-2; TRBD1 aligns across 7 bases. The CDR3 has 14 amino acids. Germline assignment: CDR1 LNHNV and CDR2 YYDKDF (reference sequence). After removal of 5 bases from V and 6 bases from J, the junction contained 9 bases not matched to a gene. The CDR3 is CATSPRRDSNGYTF. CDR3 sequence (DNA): TGTGCCACCAGCCCCCGCAGGGACAGTAATGGCTACACCTTC.

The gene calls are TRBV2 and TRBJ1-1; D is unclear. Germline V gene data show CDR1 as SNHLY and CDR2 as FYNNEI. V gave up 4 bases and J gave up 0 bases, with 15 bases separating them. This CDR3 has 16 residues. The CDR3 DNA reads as TGTGCCAGCAGTGTAGGGAGGGTTACGGTGAACACTGAAGCTTTCTTT. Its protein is CASSVGRVTVNTEAFF.

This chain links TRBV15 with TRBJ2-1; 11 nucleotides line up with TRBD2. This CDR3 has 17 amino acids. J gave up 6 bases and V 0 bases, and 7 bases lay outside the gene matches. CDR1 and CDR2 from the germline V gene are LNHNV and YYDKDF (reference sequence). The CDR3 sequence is CATSRDSGGAFSNEQFF. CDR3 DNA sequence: TGTGCCACCAGCAGAGATAGCGGGGGGGCCTTTTCCAATGAGCAGTTCTTC. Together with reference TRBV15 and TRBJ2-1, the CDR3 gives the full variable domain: DAMVIQNPRYQVTQFGKPVTLSCSQTLNHNVMYWYQQKSSQAPKLLFHYYDKDFNNEADTPDNFQSRRPNTSFCFLDIRSPGLGDTAMYLCATSRDSGGAFSNEQFFGPGTRLTVL.

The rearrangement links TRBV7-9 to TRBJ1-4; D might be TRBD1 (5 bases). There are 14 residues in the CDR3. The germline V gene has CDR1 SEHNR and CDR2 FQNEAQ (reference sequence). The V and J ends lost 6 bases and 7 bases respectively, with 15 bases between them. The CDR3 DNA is TGTGCCAGCAGTTTGGGGCAGGGTTTTGAAAAACTGTTTTTT. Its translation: CASSLGQGFEKLFF.

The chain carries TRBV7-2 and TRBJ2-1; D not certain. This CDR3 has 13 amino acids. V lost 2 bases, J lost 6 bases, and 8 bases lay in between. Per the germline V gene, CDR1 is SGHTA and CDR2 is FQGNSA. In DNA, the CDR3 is TGTGCCAGCAGCTTAATCCGGGTCAATGAGCAGTTCTTC. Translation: CASSLIRVNEQFF.

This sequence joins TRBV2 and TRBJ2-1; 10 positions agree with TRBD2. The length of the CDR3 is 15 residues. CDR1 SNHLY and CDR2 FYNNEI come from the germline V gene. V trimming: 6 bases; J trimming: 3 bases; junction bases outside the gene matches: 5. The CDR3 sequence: CASSKQRGGYNEQFF. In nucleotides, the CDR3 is TGTGCCAGCAGCAAACAGCGGGGGGGCTACAATGAGCAGTTCTTC. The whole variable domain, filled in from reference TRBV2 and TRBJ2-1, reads EPEVTQTPSHQVTQMGQEVILRCVPISNHLYFYWYRQILGQKVEFLVSFYNNEISEKSEIFDDQFSVERPDGSNFTLKIRSTKLEDSAMYFCASSKQRGGYNEQFFGPGTRLTVL.

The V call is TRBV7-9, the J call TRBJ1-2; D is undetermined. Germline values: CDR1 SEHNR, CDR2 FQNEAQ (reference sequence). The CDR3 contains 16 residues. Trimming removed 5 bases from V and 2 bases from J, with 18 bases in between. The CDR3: CASSKGLDRRNYGYTF. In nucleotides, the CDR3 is TGTGCCAGCAGCAAAGGGTTGGACCGGAGGAACTATGGCTACACCTTC.

Here the CDR3 reads CAWSVLSLFGGGYTF. CDR3 in DNA: TGTGCCTGGAGTGTACTTTCTCTCTTCGGGGGGGGCTACACCTTC. The chain is built from TRBV30 and TRBJ1-2; TRBD1 is a possible D gene (5 bases). The CDR3 length is 15 residues. V lost 0 bases to trimming and J lost 8 bases, with 19 bases between them. Per germline, CDR1 GTSNPN and CDR2 SVGIG (reference sequence).

CDR3 loop: CASSPRAIYEQYF. The CDR3 bases are TGTGCCAGCAGCCCCAGGGCAATCTACGAGCAGTACTTC. V gene TRBV7-9 combines with J gene TRBJ2-7; weak D call: TRBD1 (5 bases). This CDR3 has 13 amino acids. Trimming removed 5 bases at V and 3 bases at J, with 11 bases between. Germline V gene lookup returns CDR1 SEHNR and CDR2 FQNEAQ (reference sequence).

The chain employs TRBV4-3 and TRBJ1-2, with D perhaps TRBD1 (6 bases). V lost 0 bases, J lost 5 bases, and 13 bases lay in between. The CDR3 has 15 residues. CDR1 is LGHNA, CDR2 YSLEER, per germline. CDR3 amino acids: CASSQDFPGQYGYTF. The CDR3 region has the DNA TGCGCCAGCAGCCAAGATTTCCCCGGACAGTATGGCTACACCTTC.

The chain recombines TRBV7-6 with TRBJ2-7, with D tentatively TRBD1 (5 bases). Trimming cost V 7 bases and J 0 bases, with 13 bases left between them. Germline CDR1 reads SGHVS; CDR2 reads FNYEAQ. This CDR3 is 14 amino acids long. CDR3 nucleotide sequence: TGTGCCAGCACCCACAGGACCGACTCCTACGAGCAGTACTTC. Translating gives CASTHRTDSYEQYF.

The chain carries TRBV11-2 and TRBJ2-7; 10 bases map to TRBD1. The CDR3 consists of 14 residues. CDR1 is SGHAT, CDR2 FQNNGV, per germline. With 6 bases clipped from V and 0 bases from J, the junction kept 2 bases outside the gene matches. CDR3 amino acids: CASSWTGGSYEQYF. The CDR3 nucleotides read TGTGCCAGCAGTTGGACAGGGGGCTCCTACGAGCAGTACTTC.

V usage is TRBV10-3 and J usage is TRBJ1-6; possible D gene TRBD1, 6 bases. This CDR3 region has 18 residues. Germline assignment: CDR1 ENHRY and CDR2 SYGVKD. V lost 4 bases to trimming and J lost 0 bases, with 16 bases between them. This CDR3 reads CAISGEGQSTSYNSPLHF. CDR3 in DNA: TGTGCCATCAGTGGTGAGGGACAATCCACCTCCTATAATTCACCCCTCCACTTT.